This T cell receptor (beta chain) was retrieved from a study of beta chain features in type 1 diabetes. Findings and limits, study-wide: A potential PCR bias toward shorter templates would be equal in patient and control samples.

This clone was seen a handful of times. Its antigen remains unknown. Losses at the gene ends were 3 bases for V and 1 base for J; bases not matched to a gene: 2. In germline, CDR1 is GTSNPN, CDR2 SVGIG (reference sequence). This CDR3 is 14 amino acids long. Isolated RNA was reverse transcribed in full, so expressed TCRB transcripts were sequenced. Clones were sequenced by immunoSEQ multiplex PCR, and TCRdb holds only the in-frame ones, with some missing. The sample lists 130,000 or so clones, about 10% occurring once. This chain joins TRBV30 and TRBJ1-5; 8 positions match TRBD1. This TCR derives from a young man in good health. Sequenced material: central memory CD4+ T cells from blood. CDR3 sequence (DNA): TGTGCCTGGAGGCAGGGGGCGAGCAATCAGCCCCAGCATTTT. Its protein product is CAWRQGASNQPQHF.